This is a list of T cell receptor beta chains from one sample in a study of T-cell memory formation after mild COVID-19. TCRdb used MiXCR to reprocess the 5' RACE reads, holding one entry per CDR3 protein. Altogether under 60,000 distinct CDR3 sequences are present, over 9% being singletons, with the ten largest covering about 11%. The specimen was PBMCs or a T cell subset sorted from them (not recorded which). The receptors shown here come from an adult woman who had mild COVID-19 (a few samples of this study predate the infection). Cell type and time point are not known. Both conserved end residues are part of each CDR3. The D gene is left open where the match is weak. The size field is filled for only some rows; it gives once, few, many or a size class.

v_gene	d_gene	abundance	j_gene	CDR3nt	CDR3aa
TRBV3-1	TRBD2	-	TRBJ2-5	TGTGCCAGCAGCCAAATGACTAGCGGTCCGGGGGCCCAGTACTTC	CASSQMTSGPGAQYF
TRBV12-3/TRBV12-4	-	medium-sized	TRBJ2-7	TGTGCCAGCAGTCCAGGGGACTGGGGAGCCTACGAGCAGTACTTC	CASSPGDWGAYEQYF
TRBV7-9	TRBD2	-	TRBJ2-5	TGTGCCAGCAGCTCCGGGACTAGCGTACTACTCCAAGAGACCCAGTACTTC	CASSSGTSVLLQETQYF
TRBV24-1	-	-	TRBJ2-7	TGTGCCACCAGTGAACCAGGGGCCTACGAGCAGTACTTC	CATSEPGAYEQYF
TRBV20-1	TRBD2	many	TRBJ2-3	TGCAGTGCTATTCCTGGCGGGAGTTGGGACACAGATACGCAGTATTTT	CSAIPGGSWDTDTQYF
TRBV11-2	TRBD1	-	TRBJ2-3	TGTGCCAGCAGCCCTCCGCGGACAGGTGTCACAGATACGCAGTATTTT	CASSPPRTGVTDTQYF
TRBV5-6	TRBD1	few	TRBJ2-2	TGTGCCAGCAGCTTGGTAGGGGACAGGGGACTTATTTCTTACACCGGGGAGCTGTTTTTT	CASSLVGDRGLISYTGELFF
TRBV7-3	TRBD2	-	TRBJ2-1	TGTGCCAGCAGCCTCACCGGCCTAGCGGGGGGGAATGAGCAGTTCTTC	CASSLTGLAGGNEQFF
TRBV21-1	-	-	TRBJ1-1	TGTGCCAGCAGCAAAGCGCTAGGGCAGTATCGTGCCACTGAAGCTTTCTTT	CASSKALGQYRATEAFF
TRBV11-3	-	few	TRBJ1-3	TGTGCCAGCAGGGGGCGAAACTCTGGAAACACCATATATTTT	CASRGRNSGNTIYF
TRBV3-1	TRBD1	-	TRBJ1-2	TGTGCCAGCAGTCAGACAGGGTTGGGTGGCTACACCTTC	CASSQTGLGGYTF
TRBV7-2	TRBD1	many	TRBJ2-5	TGTGCCAGCAGCTCCGGGGGACAGGGACATCGAGAGACCCAGTACTTC	CASSSGGQGHRETQYF
TRBV24-1	-	few	TRBJ1-5	TGTGCCACCAGTGGGGGCTCCAATCAGCCCCAGCATTTT	CATSGGSNQPQHF
TRBV12-3/TRBV12-4	-	-	TRBJ2-3	TGTGCCAGCAGTTTAAGCGGCAGCACAGATACGCAGTATTTT	CASSLSGSTDTQYF
TRBV20-1	TRBD1	-	TRBJ2-7	TGCAGTGCCAAGACCAGGGGGTCCTACGAGCAGTACTTC	CSAKTRGSYEQYF
TRBV7-8	TRBD2	many	TRBJ2-5	TGTGCCAGCAGCTCTAGCGGGAGGGCCAGAGAGACCCAGTACTTC	CASSSSGRARETQYF
TRBV18	-	-	TRBJ2-4	TGTGCCAGCTCAGAGACGAGGAAAAACATTCAGTACTTC	CASSETRKNIQYF
TRBV6-1	TRBD1	-	TRBJ2-2	TGTGCCAGCAAGGGCATATGGCAGGGGGCGGGCACCGGGGAGCTGTTTTTT	CASKGIWQGAGTGELFF
TRBV5-6	-	many	TRBJ1-2	TGTGCCAGCGGAAGACTAACCGCTGCCTATGGCTACACCTTC	CASGRLTAAYGYTF
TRBV5-1	-	few	TRBJ1-1	TGCGCCAGCAGCTTGGCGGGGGAGATGAACACTGAAGCTTTCTTT	CASSLAGEMNTEAFF
TRBV5-4	-	many	TRBJ2-2	TGTGCCAGCAGCTTGAACAGGGCGAACACCGGGGAGCTGTTTTTT	CASSLNRANTGELFF
TRBV5-1	-	many	TRBJ2-5	TGCGCCAGCAGCTTGGACAGGGAAGGAGAGACCCAGTACTTC	CASSLDREGETQYF
TRBV30	-	few	TRBJ2-3	TGTGCCTGCACGACCGGGTTGGGGACAGATACGCAGTATTTT	CACTTGLGTDTQYF
TRBV7-9	TRBD2	-	TRBJ2-3	TGTGCCAGCAGCCCGGAAGCCGGGACTAGCGGGGGGCCGAATACGCAGTATTTT	CASSPEAGTSGGPNTQYF
TRBV5-1	TRBD1	-	TRBJ2-7	TGCGCCAGCAGCTGGGGACAGTCTAGCTACGAGCAGTACTTC	CASSWGQSSYEQYF
TRBV2	TRBD1	-	TRBJ1-1	TGTGCCAGCAGTGCCCAGGGGGCAGGGGCTTTCTTT	CASSAQGAGAFF
TRBV29-1	-	many	TRBJ2-1	TGCAGCGTTGATCCGGGTTCGGGGCAGTTCTTC	CSVDPGSGQFF
TRBV20-1	-	few	TRBJ1-5	TGCAGTGCGGGTACAGATAGCAATCAGCCCCAGCATTTT	CSAGTDSNQPQHF
TRBV20-1	-	few	TRBJ1-2	TGCAGTGCTATGGGATTGGGGGGGATTAACTATGGCTACACCTTC	CSAMGLGGINYGYTF
TRBV24-1	TRBD1	few	TRBJ2-3	TGTGCCACCAGTGAGCCCGGGACAGGGGGCACAGATACGCAGTATTTT	CATSEPGTGGTDTQYF
TRBV4-3	-	-	TRBJ1-2	TGCGCCAGCAGCCTCCACGGGGGGGTCGACCGTGGCGGCTACACCTTC	CASSLHGGVDRGGYTF
TRBV20-1	TRBD1	few	TRBJ1-2	TGCAGTGCTAGGAAAACAACAGGGGGCACCTATGGCTACACCTTC	CSARKTTGGTYGYTF
TRBV19	-	many	TRBJ2-1	TGTGCCAGTAGTATGATCTCGTATGGGCGGGGACACAATGAGCAGTTCTTC	CASSMISYGRGHNEQFF
TRBV24-1	TRBD1	few	TRBJ2-7	TGTGCCACCAGTGACCCCGGGACAGGGACCTACGAGCAGTACTTC	CATSDPGTGTYEQYF
TRBV20-1	-	-	TRBJ2-7	TGCAGTGCCAGTCTGGGGGGGGCCCGGTACTTC	CSASLGGARYF
TRBV12-3/TRBV12-4	TRBD2	-	TRBJ2-7	TGTGCCAGCAGCCAATCTATACGGGGGGGCTACGAGCAGTACTTC	CASSQSIRGGYEQYF
TRBV7-2	TRBD1	many	TRBJ2-3	TGTGCCAGCAGCTTAACAGGGGGCACAGATACGCAGTATTTT	CASSLTGGTDTQYF
TRBV28	-	few	TRBJ1-2	TGTGCCAGCGCCAATAAGGCGGCCCTCGGGGGCTACACCTTC	CASANKAALGGYTF
TRBV19	TRBD1	-	TRBJ2-1	TGTGCCAGTGAAGGGACAGGATCCTACAATGAGCAGTTCTTC	CASEGTGSYNEQFF
TRBV5-1	-	-	TRBJ1-2	TGCGCCAGCAGCTCGTCTTCAGGGAACTATGGCTACACCTTC	CASSSSSGNYGYTF
TRBV7-9	-	many	TRBJ2-3	TGTGCCAGCAGCCCATCCTACAATACGCAGTATTTT	CASSPSYNTQYF
TRBV5-5	-	-	TRBJ1-6	TGTGCCAGCAGGCAAGGATCTTATAATTCACCCCTCCACTTT	CASRQGSYNSPLHF
TRBV30	-	-	TRBJ1-1	TGTGCCTGGAGTGCGTTTGGGTCCGCGAACACTGAAGCTTTCTTT	CAWSAFGSANTEAFF
TRBV24-1	TRBD1	few	TRBJ2-1	TGTGCCACCAGTAGATCGACAGGGGGCAATGAGCAGTTCTTC	CATSRSTGGNEQFF
TRBV7-9	-	medium-sized	TRBJ2-7	TGTGCCAGCAGCTCGGGTTTGACTGGCACCCGCTACGAGCAGTACTTC	CASSSGLTGTRYEQYF
TRBV7-2	TRBD2	-	TRBJ2-2	TGTGCCAGCAGCTTACTAGCGGGAGTAGGAGGGGAGCTGTTTTTT	CASSLLAGVGGELFF
TRBV27	-	many	TRBJ2-2	TGTGCCAGCACCTTGGGTCGTCAGGGGTACACCGGGGAGCTGTTTTTT	CASTLGRQGYTGELFF
TRBV5-1	-	few	TRBJ1-1	TGCGCCAGCAGCTCCCGAACCGGACAGTTGAGCACTGAAGCTTTCTTT	CASSSRTGQLSTEAFF